This T cell receptor beta chain was captured in a study of CD8 T cells in Susac syndrome. A quantity of about 0.5 to 1 ug RNA underwent reverse transcription using random hexamers. MiXCR, applied by TCRdb to the immunoSEQ multiplex PCR reads, yields one record per CDR3 protein. The sample has approximately 140,000 distinct CDR3 sequences, roughly 80% seen once. In contrast to the negatively isolated CD8+ and CD4+ T cells, TEMRA cells were FACS-enriched. CDR1 and CDR2 (germline): MGHRA, YSYEKL. V was shortened by 1 base and J by 2 bases, with 8 bases between the two germline ends. This CDR3 is 15 amino acids long.

The chain links TRBV4-1 to TRBJ2-2, with D possibly being TRBD2 (5 bases). The specimen sequenced was CD8+ T cells from PBMCs. The receptor was derived from a human donor with multiple sclerosis. The CDR3 bases are TGCGCCAGCAGCCAAGCTACTAGTAACACCGGGGAGCTGTTTTTT. It translates to CASSQATSNTGELFF.